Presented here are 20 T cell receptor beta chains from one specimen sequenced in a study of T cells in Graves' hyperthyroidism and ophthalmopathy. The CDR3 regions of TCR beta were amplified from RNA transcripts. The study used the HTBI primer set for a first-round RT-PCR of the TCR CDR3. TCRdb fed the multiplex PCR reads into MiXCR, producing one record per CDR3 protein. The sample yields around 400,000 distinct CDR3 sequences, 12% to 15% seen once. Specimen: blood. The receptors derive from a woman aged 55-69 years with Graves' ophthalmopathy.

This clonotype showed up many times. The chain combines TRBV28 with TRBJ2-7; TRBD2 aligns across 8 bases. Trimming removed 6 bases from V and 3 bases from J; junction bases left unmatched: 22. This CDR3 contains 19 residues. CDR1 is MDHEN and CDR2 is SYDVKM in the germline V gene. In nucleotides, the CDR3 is TGTGCCAGCAGGTCCGCCGGGACTAGTAAAAATCCCGGTGTCTACGAGCAGTACTTC. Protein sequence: CASRSAGTSKNPGVYEQYF.

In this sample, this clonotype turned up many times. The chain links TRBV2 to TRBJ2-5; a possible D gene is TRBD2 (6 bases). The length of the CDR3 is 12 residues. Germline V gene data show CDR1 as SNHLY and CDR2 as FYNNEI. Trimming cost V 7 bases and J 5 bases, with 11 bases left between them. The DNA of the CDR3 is TGTGCCAGCACTCCGGGGAGGGAGACCCAGTACTTC. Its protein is CASTPGRETQYF.

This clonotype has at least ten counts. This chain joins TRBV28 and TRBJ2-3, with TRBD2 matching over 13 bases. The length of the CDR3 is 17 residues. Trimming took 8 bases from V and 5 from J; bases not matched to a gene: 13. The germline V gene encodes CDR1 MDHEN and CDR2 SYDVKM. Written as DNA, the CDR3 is TGTGCCAGCCCACCCGGACTAGCGGGAGTCCCCGGAGATACGCAGTATTTT. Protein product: CASPPGLAGVPGDTQYF.

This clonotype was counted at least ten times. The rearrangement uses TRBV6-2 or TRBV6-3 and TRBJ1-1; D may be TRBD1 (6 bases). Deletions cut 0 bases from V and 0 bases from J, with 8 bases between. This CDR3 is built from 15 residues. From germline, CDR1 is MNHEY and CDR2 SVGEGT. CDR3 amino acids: CASSYSGGMNTEAFF. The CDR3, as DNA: TGTGCCAGCAGTTACTCGGGGGGCATGAACACTGAAGCTTTCTTT.

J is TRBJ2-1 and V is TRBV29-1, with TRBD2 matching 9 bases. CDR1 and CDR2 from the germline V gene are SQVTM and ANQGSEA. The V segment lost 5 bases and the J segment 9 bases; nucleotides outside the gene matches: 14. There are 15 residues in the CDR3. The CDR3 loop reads CSVPLWASGIGEQFF. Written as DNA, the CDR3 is TGCAGCGTTCCCTTGTGGGCTAGCGGGATAGGTGAGCAGTTCTTC.

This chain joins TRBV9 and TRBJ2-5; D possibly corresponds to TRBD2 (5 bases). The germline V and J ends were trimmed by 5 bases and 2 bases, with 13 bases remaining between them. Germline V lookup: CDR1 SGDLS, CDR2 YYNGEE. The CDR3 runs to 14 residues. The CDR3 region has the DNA TGTGCCAGCAGGAAATCGGAGGATCAAGAGACCCAGTACTTC. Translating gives CASRKSEDQETQYF. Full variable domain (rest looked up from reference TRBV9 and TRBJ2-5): DSGVTQTPKHLITATGQRVTLRCSPRSGDLSVYWYQQSLDQGLQFLIQYYNGEERAKGNILERFSAQQFPDLHSELNLSSLELGDSALYFCASRKSEDQETQYFGPGTRLLVL.

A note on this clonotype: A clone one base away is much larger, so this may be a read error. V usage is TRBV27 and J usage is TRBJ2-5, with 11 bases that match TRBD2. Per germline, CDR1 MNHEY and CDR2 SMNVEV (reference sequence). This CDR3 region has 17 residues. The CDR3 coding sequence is TGTGCCAGCAGTCACGTAACTAGCGGGAGTAACCAAGAGACCCGGTACTTC. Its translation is CASSHVTSGSNQETRYF.

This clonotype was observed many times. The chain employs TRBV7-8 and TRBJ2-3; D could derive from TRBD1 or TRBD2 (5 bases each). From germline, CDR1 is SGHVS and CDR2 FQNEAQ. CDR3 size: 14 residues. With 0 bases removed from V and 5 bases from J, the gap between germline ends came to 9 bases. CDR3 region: CASSLAVGGDTQYF. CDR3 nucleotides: TGTGCCAGCAGCTTAGCGGTTGGGGGAGATACGCAGTATTTT.

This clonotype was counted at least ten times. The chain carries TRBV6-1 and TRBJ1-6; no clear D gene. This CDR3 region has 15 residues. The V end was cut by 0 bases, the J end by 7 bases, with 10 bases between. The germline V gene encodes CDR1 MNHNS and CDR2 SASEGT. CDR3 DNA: TGTGCCAGCAGTGAAGCGAGTGGCGGAAATTCACCCCTCCACTTT. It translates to CASSEASGGNSPLHF.

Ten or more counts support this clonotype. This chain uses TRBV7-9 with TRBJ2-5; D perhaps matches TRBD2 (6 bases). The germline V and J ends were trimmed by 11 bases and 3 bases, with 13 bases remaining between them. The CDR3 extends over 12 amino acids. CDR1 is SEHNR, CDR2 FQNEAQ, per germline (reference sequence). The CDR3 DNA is TGTGCCGCGGAGGGTCAGAAAGAGACCCAGTACTTC. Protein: CAAEGQKETQYF.

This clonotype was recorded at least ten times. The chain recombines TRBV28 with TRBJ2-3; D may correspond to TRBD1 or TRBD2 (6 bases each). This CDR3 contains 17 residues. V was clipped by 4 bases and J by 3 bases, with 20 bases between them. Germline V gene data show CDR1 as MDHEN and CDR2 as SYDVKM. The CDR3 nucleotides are TGTGCCAGCAGTTACCAAACAGGAGGGGGATCAACAGATACGCAGTATTTT. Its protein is CASSYQTGGGSTDTQYF.

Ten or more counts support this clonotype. The DNA of the CDR3 is TGTGCCAGCAGTGGGGGACTAGCGGGAGAGAACCTTAAAAACATTCAGTACTTC. Residues: CASSGGLAGENLKNIQYF. This chain connects TRBV2 to TRBJ2-4, with TRBD2 identical over 14 bases. Germline lookup yields CDR1 SNHLY and CDR2 FYNNEI. This CDR3 comprises 18 residues. V shed 4 bases and J 4 bases; nucleotides not matched to a gene: 9.

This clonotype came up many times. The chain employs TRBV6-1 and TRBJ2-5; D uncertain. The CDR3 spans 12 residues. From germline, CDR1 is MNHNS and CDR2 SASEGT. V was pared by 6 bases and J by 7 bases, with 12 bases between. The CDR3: CASSSPPRTQYF. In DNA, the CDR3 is TGTGCCAGCAGCTCCCCCCCGCGGACCCAGTACTTC.

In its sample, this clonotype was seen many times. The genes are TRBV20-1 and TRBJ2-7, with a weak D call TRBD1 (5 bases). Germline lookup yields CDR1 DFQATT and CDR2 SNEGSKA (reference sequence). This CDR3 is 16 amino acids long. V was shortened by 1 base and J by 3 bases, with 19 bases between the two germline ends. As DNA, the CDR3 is TGCAGTGCTAGAGTGAGCGCAGGGAATAGGTTCTACGAGCAGTACTTC. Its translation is CSARVSAGNRFYEQYF.

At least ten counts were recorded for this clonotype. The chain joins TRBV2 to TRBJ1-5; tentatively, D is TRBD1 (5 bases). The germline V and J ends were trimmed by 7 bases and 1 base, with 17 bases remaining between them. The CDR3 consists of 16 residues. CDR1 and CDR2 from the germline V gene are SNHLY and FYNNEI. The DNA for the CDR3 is TGTGCCAGCACCGAAGGGCAGGGTTTGAGCAATCAGCCCCAGCATTTT. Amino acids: CASTEGQGLSNQPQHF. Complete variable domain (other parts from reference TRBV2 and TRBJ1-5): EPEVTQTPSHQVTQMGQEVILRCVPISNHLYFYWYRQILGQKVEFLVSFYNNEISEKSEIFDDQFSVERPDGSNFTLKIRSTKLEDSAMYFCASTEGQGLSNQPQHFGDGTRLSIL.

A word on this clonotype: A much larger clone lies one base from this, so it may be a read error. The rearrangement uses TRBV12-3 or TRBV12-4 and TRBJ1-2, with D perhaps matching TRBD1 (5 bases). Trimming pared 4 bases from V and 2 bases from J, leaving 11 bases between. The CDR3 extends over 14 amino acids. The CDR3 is CASSSGSANYGYTF. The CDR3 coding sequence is TGTGCCAGCAGTTCAGGGTCCGCAAACTATGGCTACACCTTC.

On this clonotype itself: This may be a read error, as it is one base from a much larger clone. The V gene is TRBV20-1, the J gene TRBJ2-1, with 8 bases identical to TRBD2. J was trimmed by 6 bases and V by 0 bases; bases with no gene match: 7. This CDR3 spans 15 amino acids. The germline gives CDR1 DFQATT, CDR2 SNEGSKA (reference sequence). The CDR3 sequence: CSARDPGRACNEQFF. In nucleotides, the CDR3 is TGCAGTGCTAGAGATCCCGGGAGGGCCTGCAATGAGCAGTTCTTC.

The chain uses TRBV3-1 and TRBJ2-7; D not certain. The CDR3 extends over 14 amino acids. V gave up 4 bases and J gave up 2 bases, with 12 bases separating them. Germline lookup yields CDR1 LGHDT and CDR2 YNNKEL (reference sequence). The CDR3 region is CASSRQRSTYEQYF. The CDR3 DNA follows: TGTGCCAGCAGCCGGCAGAGATCCACCTACGAGCAGTACTTC.

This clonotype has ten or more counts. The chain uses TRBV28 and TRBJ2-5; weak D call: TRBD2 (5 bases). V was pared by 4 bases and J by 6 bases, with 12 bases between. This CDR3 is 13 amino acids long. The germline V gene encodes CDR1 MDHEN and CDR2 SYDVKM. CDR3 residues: CASSSFGVKTQYF. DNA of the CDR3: TGTGCCAGCAGTTCCTTCGGGGTAAAGACCCAGTACTTC.

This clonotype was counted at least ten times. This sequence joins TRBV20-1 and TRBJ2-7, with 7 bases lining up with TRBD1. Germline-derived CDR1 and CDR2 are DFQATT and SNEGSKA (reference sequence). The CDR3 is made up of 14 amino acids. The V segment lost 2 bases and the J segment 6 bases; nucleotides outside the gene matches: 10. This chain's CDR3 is CSARMFGQAREQYF. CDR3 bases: TGCAGTGCTAGAATGTTTGGACAGGCTCGCGAGCAGTACTTC.